The source of this T cell receptor beta chain is a study of blood T cell repertoires in COVID-19. For the study at large: There were acute and convalescent COVID-19 samples, and they came from the United States, Italy and Spain. PBMCs, B-cell-depleted T cells, or T cells provided the cDNA or gDNA that made up the material.

Original analysis: Estimates of nucleated cell counts were drawn from the amplification of reference gene primers. Clones were read by immunoSEQ multiplex PCR, and TCRdb kept only the in-frame ones, dropping some. V and J calls and clone size come straight from that table; D and trimming were deduced from the DNA. The data contain 150,000 to 200,000 clones, about nine tenths of them seen just once; the ten biggest clones take up roughly 19%. This CDR3 comprises 14 residues. Germline lookup yields CDR1 SGHTA and CDR2 FQGNSA. V shed 3 bases and J shed 0 bases, with 9 bases lying between them. This clone has a handful of counts.

This TCR derives from a man aged 55 to 70 with active or convalescent COVID-19. The chain carries TRBV7-2 and TRBJ2-7, with D possibly being TRBD1 (6 bases). Sequenced input: peripheral blood. As DNA, the CDR3 is TGTGCCAGCAGCTTTGGACAGCCCTCCTACGAGCAGTACTTC. As protein: CASSFGQPSYEQYF.